This T cell receptor beta chain was captured in a study of blood T cell repertoires in COVID-19. Study background: There were acute and convalescent COVID-19 samples, and they came from the United States, Italy and Spain.

In the source study's methods: Reference gene primer amplification in the assay estimated nucleated cell counts. The assay was immunoSEQ multiplex PCR, and TCRdb's table has in-frame clones only and misses some. D and trimming come from the DNA, and the V and J calls and clone size come from that table. This sample has around 170,000 clones, with around nine tenths found just once. The CDR3 consists of 15 residues. The V gene's germline CDR1 is SGHDT and CDR2 YYEEEE. V lost 5 bases and J lost 7; bases outside the gene matches: 11. Sequenced input: peripheral blood. This TCR was recovered from a man aged 50 or older with acute or convalescent COVID-19. J is TRBJ1-4 and V is TRBV5-6; 7 positions match TRBD1. The chain's CDR3 is CASSQRPGGTEKLFF. The CDR3 DNA is TGTGCCAGCAGTCAACGACCAGGGGGGACTGAAAAACTGTTTTTT.